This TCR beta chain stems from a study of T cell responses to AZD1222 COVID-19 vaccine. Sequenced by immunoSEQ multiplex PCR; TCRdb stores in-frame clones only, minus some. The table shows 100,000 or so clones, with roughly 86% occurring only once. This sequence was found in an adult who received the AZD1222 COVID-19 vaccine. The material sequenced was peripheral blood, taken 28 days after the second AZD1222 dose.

The CDR3, as DNA: TGTGCCAGCAGCGCCGGGAAGCGGAGGGGGACAGAGACCCAGTACTTC. Translating gives CASSAGKRRGTETQYF. This sequence joins TRBV5-4 and TRBJ2-5; either TRBD1 or TRBD2 may supply D (6 bases each). V was pared by 4 bases and J by 4 bases, with 20 bases between. Per germline, CDR1 SGHNT and CDR2 YYREEE (reference sequence). The CDR3 runs 16 residues.